This T cell receptor beta chain came from a study of cytomegalovirus exposure and HLA in healthy donors. Study findings and constraints: The authors confirmed in vitro that a few CMV-associated chains were specific for CMV antigens.

With regard to this clone: Antigen unknown.

CDR3 length equals 17 residues. Germline V gene sequence: CDR1 MNHNS, CDR2 SASEGT. Unmatched junction bases numbered 7, after V lost 3 bases and J lost 8 bases. Use of 60 Vbeta and 13 Jbeta primers characterized the PCR. TCRdb keeps only in-frame clones here, not all; method: immunoSEQ multiplex PCR. The table shows around 180,000 clones, with 80% occurring only once. The chain employs TRBV6-1 and TRBJ2-1, with 16 bases fitting TRBD2. The TCR was taken from a man in his forties in good health and CMV-seronegative. Sequenced sample: PBMCs. The CDR3 DNA is TGTGCCAGCAGTGAGGAGGGACTAGCGGGGGGGATCTATGAGCAGTTCTTC. This translates into CASSEEGLAGGIYEQFF.